This is a list of T cell receptor beta chains from one sample in a study of blood T cell repertoires in COVID-19. Produced via immunoSEQ multiplex PCR; TCRdb's table is partial and in-frame only. The data show 110,000 or so clones, approximately 84% seen once. Material: peripheral blood. The receptor source for this set is a man aged 35 to 55 with acute or convalescent COVID-19. Both conserved end residues are part of each CDR3. The D gene is left open where the match is weak. The size entry is marked missing in some rows and otherwise reads once, few, many or a size class.

cdr3_length clone_size j_call v_call d_call cdr3_nt cdr3_aa
16 . TRBJ2-1 TRBV3-1/TRBV3-2 TRBD1 TGTGCCAGCAGCCCTTATCACAGGGGGCTCTACAATGAGCAGTTCTTC CASSPYHRGLYNEQFF
12 . TRBJ1-1 TRBV2 . TGTGCCAGCAGTGAGCGGAACACTGAAGCTTTCTTT CASSERNTEAFF
12 . TRBJ1-6 TRBV4-2 . TGTGCCAGCAGCCAAGAGTTAGGGAGTATCCACTTT CASSQELGSIHF
15 . TRBJ2-1 TRBV3-1/TRBV3-2 TRBD2 TGTGCCAGCAGCCAAGGGCTAGCGGGGGGCAATGAGCAGTTCTTC CASSQGLAGGNEQFF
18 . TRBJ1-1 TRBV4-1 . TGCGCCAGCAGCCAAGATCTCGGTTGGGGGTTGCGGGGAACTGAAGCTTTCTTT CASSQDLGWGLRGTEAFF
14 . TRBJ2-3 TRBV11-2 . TGTGCCAGCAGCTTAGGCGGGGGCACAGATACGCAGTATTTT CASSLGGGTDTQYF
16 few TRBJ2-3 TRBV6-2/TRBV6-3 TRBD1 TGTGCCAGCAGTTACCCGACAGGGAGTGAGGCAGATACGCAGTATTTT CASSYPTGSEADTQYF
14 . TRBJ1-2 TRBV19 TRBD1 TGTGCCAGTAGTAAGCGACAGGGGGCTTGGGGCTACACCTTC CASSKRQGAWGYTF
15 . TRBJ2-1 TRBV19 TRBD2 TGTGCCAGCCGCGGGACTAGCGGGGCGAACAATGAGCAGTTCTTC CASRGTSGANNEQFF
16 once TRBJ2-7 TRBV5-1 TRBD1 TGCGCCAGCAGCTTGGGGCGTGGGACAGGGCTCTACGAGCAGTACTTC CASSLGRGTGLYEQYF
14 . TRBJ1-6 TRBV19 . TGTGCCAGTAGTATCGGGGGGACCCATTCACCCCTCCACTTT CASSIGGTHSPLHF
16 . TRBJ1-5 TRBV24-1 TRBD1 TGTGCCACCAGTGATCAAGGACAGGGTCTGGTTCAGCCCCAGCATTTT CATSDQGQGLVQPQHF
16 . TRBJ2-7 TRBV9 . TGTGCCAGCAGCGTAGGGGCGGGAACAAGCTCCTACGAGCAGTACTTC CASSVGAGTSSYEQYF
13 . TRBJ1-2 TRBV12-3/TRBV12-4 . TGTGCCAGCAGTTTAGGTGGGGGAGGAGGCTACACCTTC CASSLGGGGGYTF
16 few TRBJ1-5 TRBV4-1 . TGCGCCAGCAGCCAAGAAAATAGCAGGGCGAATCAGCCCCAGCATTTT CASSQENSRANQPQHF
14 few TRBJ2-3 TRBV24-1 . TGTGCCACCAGCCCCGACAGGAGCACAGATACGCAGTATTTT CATSPDRSTDTQYF
14 . TRBJ2-3 TRBV5-1 . TGCGCCAGCAGCTCGGGGGAAAGCACAGATACGCAGTATTTT CASSSGESTDTQYF
19 . TRBJ2-1 TRBV5-4 TRBD2 TGTGCCAGCAGCTTGCTTCCCCCTAGCGGGGGGCTACCGGACAATGAGCAGTTCTTC CASSLLPPSGGLPDNEQFF
15 . TRBJ1-4 TRBV18 . TGTGCCAGCTCACCTTATTCGGGGGAGAATGAAAAACTGTTTTTT CASSPYSGENEKLFF
13 once TRBJ1-1 TRBV6-5 . TGTGCCAGCATGGGGGGGGAATGGACTGAAGCTTTCTTT CASMGGEWTEAFF
16 . TRBJ2-7 TRBV5-1 . TGCGCCAGCAGCTTGGTTAGAGCGGCAGGCTCCTACGAGCAGTACTTC CASSLVRAAGSYEQYF
15 . TRBJ1-1 TRBV19 . TGTGCCAGTAGTATAGCCGGACTTCCGAACACTGAAGCTTTCTTT CASSIAGLPNTEAFF
15 . TRBJ2-5 TRBV5-4 TRBD2 TGTGCCAGCAGCGGGACTAGCGGGGCGGTGGGGACCCAGTACTTC CASSGTSGAVGTQYF
12 . TRBJ2-7 TRBV12-3/TRBV12-4 . TGTGCCAGCAGGTCAGCTGGGCGCGAGCAGTACTTC CASRSAGREQYF
15 . TRBJ2-6 TRBV2 . TGTGCCAGCAGGAAACAGGGCTCTGGGGCCAACGTCCTGACTTTC CASRKQGSGANVLTF
14 . TRBJ1-1 TRBV11-3 TRBD1 TGTGCCAGCAGCTTGGGACAGACGAACACTGAAGCTTTCTTT CASSLGQTNTEAFF
13 . TRBJ1-2 TRBV12-3/TRBV12-4 TRBD1 TGTGCCAGCAGTTCGACAGGGGGTGATGGCTACACCTTC CASSSTGGDGYTF
14 . TRBJ2-3 TRBV6-5 . TGTGCCAGCAGTTACTCCCAGGGGCCAGATACGCAGTATTTT CASSYSQGPDTQYF
15 . TRBJ2-5 TRBV19 TRBD2 TGTGCCAGTAGTGCCTGGACTAGCGGGGTTGAGACCCAGTACTTC CASSAWTSGVETQYF
17 . TRBJ1-1 TRBV4-1 . TGCGCCAGCAGCCATAAGATCGGAGGCGGCGTGAACACTGAAGCTTTCTTT CASSHKIGGGVNTEAFF
14 . TRBJ2-3 TRBV7-8 . TGTGCCAGCAGCTTAGTGGGGGCCCCCACAGATCCCCGTTTT CASSLVGAPTDPRF
15 . TRBJ1-1 TRBV30 TRBD1 TGTGCCTGGAATCCGGGACAGATCATGAACACTGAAGCTTTCTTT CAWNPGQIMNTEAFF
14 once TRBJ2-7 TRBV20-1 TRBD2 TGCAGTGCTAGTTTAGGAGCGGGGGGTTCGGAGCAGTACTTC CSASLGAGGSEQYF
15 . TRBJ1-1 TRBV13 . TGTGCCAGCAGCTCCAGCGACAGGCCGAACACTGAAGCTTTCTTT CASSSSDRPNTEAFF
16 . TRBJ2-1 TRBV5-5 TRBD2 TGTGCCAGCAGCTTGAATGGCCAGCGGGGGATCAATGAGCAGTTCTTC CASSLNGQRGINEQFF
14 once TRBJ2-4 TRBV29-1 . TGCAGCGTTGAGAGCAGGGGAACGAAAAACATTCAGTACTTC CSVESRGTKNIQYF
13 . TRBJ2-7 TRBV7-2 . TGTGCCAGCACAGAACAGGTACCTAACGAGCAGTACTTC CASTEQVPNEQYF
15 . TRBJ1-5 TRBV19 . TGTGCCAGTAGTACGGGTCGGCCAGTGAATCAGCCCCAGCATTTT CASSTGRPVNQPQHF
14 . TRBJ2-7 TRBV5-6 TRBD2 TGTGCCAGCAGCCCACGGGGGGGTGCCTACGAGCAGTACTTC CASSPRGGAYEQYF
13 . TRBJ1-2 TRBV5-1 TRBD1 TGCGCCAGCAGGACGGGACAGGTCTATGGCTACACCTTC CASRTGQVYGYTF
13 . TRBJ1-2 TRBV5-6 . TGTGCCAGCAGCTTCCTACAGAGAGATGGCTACACCTTC CASSFLQRDGYTF
14 . TRBJ2-3 TRBV6-5 . TGTGCCAGCTTGGAAACAGACAGCACAGATACGCAGTATTTT CASLETDSTDTQYF
13 . TRBJ1-2 TRBV12-3/TRBV12-4 TRBD1 TGTGCCAGCAGCCCGGGACAGGGGGATGGCTACACCTTC CASSPGQGDGYTF
13 . TRBJ1-1 TRBV6-6 . TGTGCCAGCAGTTACAGCCCGGGCACTGAAGCTTTCTTT CASSYSPGTEAFF
16 . TRBJ1-4 TRBV5-1 TRBD1 TGCGCCAGCAGCTTGGGGACAGGAGGCATAGGGGAAAAACTGTTTTTT CASSLGTGGIGEKLFF
14 few TRBJ2-7 TRBV7-3 . TGTGCCAGCAGCTTAACGGGGGGGCCGGACGAGCAGTACTTC CASSLTGGPDEQYF
15 once TRBJ1-4 TRBV5-5 TRBD1 TGTGCCAGCAGATTGGGCCCCACAGGGGGCGAAAAACTGTTTTTT CASRLGPTGGEKLFF
14 . TRBJ1-3 TRBV20-1 . TGCAGTGCTAGTGGACTTCACTCTGGAAACACCATATATTTT CSASGLHSGNTIYF
14 . TRBJ1-1 TRBV5-5 . TGTGCCAGCAGCTTGAATATGTGGAACACTGAAGCTTTCTTT CASSLNMWNTEAFF
14 . TRBJ2-1 TRBV7-2 . TGTGCCAGCAGCTTAGAGGGGGGAGGGAATGAGCAGTTCTTC CASSLEGGGNEQFF
14 few TRBJ1-1 TRBV6-4 . TGTGCCAGCAGTGAACGGGGAGAGGACACTGAAGCTTTCTTT CASSERGEDTEAFF
14 . TRBJ1-2 TRBV5-5 TRBD1 TGTGCCAGCAGCGAGACAGGGGGGGACTATGGCTACACCTTC CASSETGGDYGYTF
13 . TRBJ1-1 TRBV7-2 . TGTGCCAGCAGTACAGCCTACAACACTGAAGCTTTCTTT CASSTAYNTEAFF
14 . TRBJ1-5 TRBV7-9 . TGTGCCAGCAGCCTTGACGGGTTCAATCAGCCCCAGCATTTT CASSLDGFNQPQHF
15 . TRBJ1-2 TRBV6-5 TRBD1 TGTGCCAGCAGCGCCCAGGGACAGAATATCTATGGCTACACCTTC CASSAQGQNIYGYTF
18 . TRBJ2-3 TRBV7-2 . TGTGCCAGCAGCCGGACACAACTAACGAAGACTAGCACAGATACGCAGTATTTT CASSRTQLTKTSTDTQYF